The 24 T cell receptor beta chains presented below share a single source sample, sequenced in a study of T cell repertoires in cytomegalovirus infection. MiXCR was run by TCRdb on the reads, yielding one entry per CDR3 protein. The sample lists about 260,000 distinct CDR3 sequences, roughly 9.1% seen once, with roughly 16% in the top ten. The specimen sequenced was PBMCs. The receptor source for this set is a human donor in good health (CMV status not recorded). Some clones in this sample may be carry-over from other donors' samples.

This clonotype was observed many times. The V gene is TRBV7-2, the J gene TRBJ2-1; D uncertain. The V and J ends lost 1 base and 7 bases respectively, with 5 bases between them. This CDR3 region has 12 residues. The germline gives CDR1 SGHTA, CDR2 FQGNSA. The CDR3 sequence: CASSLVPNEQFF. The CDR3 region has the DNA TGTGCCAGCAGCTTAGTTCCGAATGAGCAGTTCTTC.

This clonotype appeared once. CDR3 DNA: TGCAGTGCCGCGGCTGGTCGACAGGGGGCTGGCTACACCTTC. Residues: CSAAAGRQGAGYTF. The V call is TRBV20-1, the J call TRBJ1-2, with TRBD1 matching 10 bases. This CDR3 is built from 14 residues. V was clipped by 6 bases and J by 7 bases; unmatched bases: 11. CDR1 is DFQATT and CDR2 is SNEGSKA in the germline V gene (reference sequence).

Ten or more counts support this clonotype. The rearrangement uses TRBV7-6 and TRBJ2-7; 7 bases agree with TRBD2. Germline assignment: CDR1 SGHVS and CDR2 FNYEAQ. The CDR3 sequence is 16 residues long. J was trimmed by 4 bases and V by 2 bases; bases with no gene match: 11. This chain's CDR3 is CASSLTSGGSGYEQYF. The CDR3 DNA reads TGTGCCAGCAGCTTAACGTCTGGCGGGAGTGGGTACGAGCAGTACTTC.

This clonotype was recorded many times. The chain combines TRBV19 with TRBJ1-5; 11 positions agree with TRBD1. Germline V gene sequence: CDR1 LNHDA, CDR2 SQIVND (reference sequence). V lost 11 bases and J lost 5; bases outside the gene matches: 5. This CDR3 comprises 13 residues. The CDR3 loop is CAGKGQGDQPQHF. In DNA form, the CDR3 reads TGTGCCGGAAAGGGACAGGGGGATCAGCCCCAGCATTTT.

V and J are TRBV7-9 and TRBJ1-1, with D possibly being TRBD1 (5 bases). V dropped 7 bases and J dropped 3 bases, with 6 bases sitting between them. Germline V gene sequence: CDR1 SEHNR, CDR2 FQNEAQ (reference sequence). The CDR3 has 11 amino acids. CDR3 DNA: TGTGCCAGCATGGGGCACACTGAAGCTTTCTTT. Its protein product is CASMGHTEAFF.

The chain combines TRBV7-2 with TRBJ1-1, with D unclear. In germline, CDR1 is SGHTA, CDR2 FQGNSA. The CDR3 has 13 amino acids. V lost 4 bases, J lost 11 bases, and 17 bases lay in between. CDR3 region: CASSSLTGSQAFF. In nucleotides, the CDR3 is TGTGCCAGCAGCTCACTAACCGGGAGCCAGGCTTTCTTT.

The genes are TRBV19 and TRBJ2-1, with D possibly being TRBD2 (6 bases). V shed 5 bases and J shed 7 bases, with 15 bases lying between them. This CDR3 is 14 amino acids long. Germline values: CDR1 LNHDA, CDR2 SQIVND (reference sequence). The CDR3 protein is CASSLRGNRNEQFF. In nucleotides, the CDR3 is TGTGCCAGTAGTCTGCGGGGCAACAGGAATGAGCAGTTCTTC.

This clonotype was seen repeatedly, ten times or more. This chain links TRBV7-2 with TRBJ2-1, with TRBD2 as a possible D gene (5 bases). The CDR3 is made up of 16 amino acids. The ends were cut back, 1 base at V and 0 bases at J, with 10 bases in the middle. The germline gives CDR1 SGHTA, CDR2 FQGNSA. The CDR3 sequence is CASSLVAGSSYNEQFF. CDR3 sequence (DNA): TGTGCCAGCAGCTTAGTCGCGGGTAGCTCCTACAATGAGCAGTTCTTC.

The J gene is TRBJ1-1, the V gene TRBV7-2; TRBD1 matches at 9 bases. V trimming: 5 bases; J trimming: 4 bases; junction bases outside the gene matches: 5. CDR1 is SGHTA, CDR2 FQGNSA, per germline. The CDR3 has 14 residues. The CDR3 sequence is CASSITGGRTEAFF. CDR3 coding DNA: TGTGCCAGCAGCATTACAGGGGGCCGCACTGAAGCTTTCTTT.

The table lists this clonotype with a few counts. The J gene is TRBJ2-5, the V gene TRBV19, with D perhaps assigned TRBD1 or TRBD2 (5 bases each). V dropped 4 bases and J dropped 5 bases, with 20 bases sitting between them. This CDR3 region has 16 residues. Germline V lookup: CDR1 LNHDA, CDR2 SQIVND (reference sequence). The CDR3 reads CASSSHRDGMFETQYF. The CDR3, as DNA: TGTGCCAGTAGTAGCCACCGGGACGGGATGTTCGAGACCCAGTACTTC.

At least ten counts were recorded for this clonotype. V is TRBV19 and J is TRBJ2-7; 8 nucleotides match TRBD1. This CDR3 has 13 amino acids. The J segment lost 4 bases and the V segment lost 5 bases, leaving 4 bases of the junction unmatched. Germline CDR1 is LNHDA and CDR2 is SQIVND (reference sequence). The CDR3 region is CASSSNRGYEQYF. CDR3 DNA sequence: TGTGCCAGTAGTTCGAACAGGGGGTACGAGCAGTACTTC.

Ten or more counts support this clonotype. CDR3 sequence: CASSLAGLAAYEQYF. CDR3 nucleotides: TGTGCCAGCAGCTTAGCGGGACTAGCGGCCTACGAGCAGTACTTC. This chain links TRBV7-2 with TRBJ2-7, with TRBD2 matching 11 bases. This CDR3 contains 15 residues. Looked up from germline, CDR1 is SGHTA and CDR2 is FQGNSA. V shed 0 bases, J shed 2 bases, and the junction held 0 bases outside the gene matches.

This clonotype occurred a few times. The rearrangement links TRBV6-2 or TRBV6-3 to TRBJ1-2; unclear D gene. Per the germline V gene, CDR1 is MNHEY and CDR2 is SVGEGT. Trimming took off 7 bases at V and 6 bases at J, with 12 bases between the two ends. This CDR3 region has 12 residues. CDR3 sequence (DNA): TGTGCCAGCAACGAACTCGGTGATGGCTACACCTTC. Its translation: CASNELGDGYTF.

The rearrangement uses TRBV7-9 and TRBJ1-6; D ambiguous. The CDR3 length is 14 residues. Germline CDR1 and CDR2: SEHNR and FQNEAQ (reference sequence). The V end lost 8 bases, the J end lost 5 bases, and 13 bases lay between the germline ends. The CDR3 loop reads CASSSGQDNSPLHF. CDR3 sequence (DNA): TGTGCCAGCTCGAGCGGGCAAGATAATTCACCCCTCCACTTT.

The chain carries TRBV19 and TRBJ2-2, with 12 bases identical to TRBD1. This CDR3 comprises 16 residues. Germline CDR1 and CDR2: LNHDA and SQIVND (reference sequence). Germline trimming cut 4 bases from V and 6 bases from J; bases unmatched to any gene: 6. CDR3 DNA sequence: TGTGCCAGTAGTAGAGGGACAGGGGGCAGGGCCGGGGAGCTGTTTTTT. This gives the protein CASSRGTGGRAGELFF.

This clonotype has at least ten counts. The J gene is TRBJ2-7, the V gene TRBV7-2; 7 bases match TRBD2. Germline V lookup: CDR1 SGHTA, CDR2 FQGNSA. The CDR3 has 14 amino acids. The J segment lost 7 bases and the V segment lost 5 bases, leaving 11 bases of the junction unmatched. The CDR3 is CASSNRDYRDEQYF. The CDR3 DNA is TGTGCCAGCAGCAACCGGGACTACCGGGATGAGCAGTACTTC.

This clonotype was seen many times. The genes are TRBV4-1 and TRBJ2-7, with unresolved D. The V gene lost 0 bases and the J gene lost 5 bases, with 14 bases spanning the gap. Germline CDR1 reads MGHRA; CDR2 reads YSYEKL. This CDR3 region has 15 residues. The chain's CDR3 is CASSQDSLAGDEQYF. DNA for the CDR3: TGCGCCAGCAGCCAAGACTCATTGGCAGGCGACGAGCAGTACTTC.

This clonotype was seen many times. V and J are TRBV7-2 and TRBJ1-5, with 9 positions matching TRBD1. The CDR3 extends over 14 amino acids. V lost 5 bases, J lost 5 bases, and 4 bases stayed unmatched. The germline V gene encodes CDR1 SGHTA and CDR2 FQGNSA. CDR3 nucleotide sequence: TGTGCCAGCAGCGCCGGGACAGGGTATCAGCCCCAGCATTTT. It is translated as CASSAGTGYQPQHF.

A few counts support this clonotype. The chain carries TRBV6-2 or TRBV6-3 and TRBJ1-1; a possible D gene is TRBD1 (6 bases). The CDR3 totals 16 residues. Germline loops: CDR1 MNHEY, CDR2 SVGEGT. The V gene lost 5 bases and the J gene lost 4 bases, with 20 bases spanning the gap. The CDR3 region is CASSPQRPGGPTEAFF. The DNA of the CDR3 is TGTGCCAGCAGTCCACAACGCCCGGGGGGGCCCACTGAAGCTTTCTTT.

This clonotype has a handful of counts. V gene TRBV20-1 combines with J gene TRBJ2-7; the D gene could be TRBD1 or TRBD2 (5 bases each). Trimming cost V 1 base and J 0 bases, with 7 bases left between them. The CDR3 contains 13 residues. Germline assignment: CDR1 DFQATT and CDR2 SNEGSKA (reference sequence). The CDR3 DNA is TGCAGTGCTAGAGGGGACGACTCCTACGAGCAGTACTTC. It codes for CSARGDDSYEQYF.

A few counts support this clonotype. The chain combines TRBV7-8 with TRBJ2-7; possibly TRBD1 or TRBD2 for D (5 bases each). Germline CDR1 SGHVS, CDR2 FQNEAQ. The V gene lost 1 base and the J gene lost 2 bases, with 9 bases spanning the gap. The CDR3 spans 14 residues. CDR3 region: CASSLGDETYEQYF. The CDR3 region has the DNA TGTGCCAGCAGCTTAGGGGACGAAACCTACGAGCAGTACTTC.

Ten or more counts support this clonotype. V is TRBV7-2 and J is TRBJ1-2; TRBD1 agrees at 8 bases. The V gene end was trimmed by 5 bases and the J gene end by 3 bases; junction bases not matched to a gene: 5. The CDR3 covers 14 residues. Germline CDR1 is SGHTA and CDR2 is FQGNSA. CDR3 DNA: TGTGCCAGCAGCCGACAGGGGTCGGACTATGGCTACACCTTC. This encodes CASSRQGSDYGYTF. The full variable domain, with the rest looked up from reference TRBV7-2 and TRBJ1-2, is GAGVSQSPSNKVTEKGKDVELRCDPISGHTALYWYRQSLGQGLEFLIYFQGNSAPDKSGLPSDRFSAERTGGSVSTLTIQRTQQEDSAVYLCASSRQGSDYGYTFGSGTRLTVV.

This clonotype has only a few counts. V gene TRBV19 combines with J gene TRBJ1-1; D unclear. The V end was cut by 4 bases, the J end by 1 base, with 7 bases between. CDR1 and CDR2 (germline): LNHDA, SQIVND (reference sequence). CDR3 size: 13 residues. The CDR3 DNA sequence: TGTGCCAGTAGTACGCAACGGAACACTGAAGCTTTCTTT. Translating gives CASSTQRNTEAFF.

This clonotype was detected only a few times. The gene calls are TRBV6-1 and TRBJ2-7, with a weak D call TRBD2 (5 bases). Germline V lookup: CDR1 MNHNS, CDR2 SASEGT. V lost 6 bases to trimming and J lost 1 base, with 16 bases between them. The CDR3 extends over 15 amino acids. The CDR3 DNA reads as TGTGCCAGCAGCACCGGACTCCTACAATCCTACGAGCAGTACTTC. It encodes CASSTGLLQSYEQYF.